This TCR beta chain was sequenced during a study of STAT3 mutations in large granular lymphocyte leukemia. For the study at large: More than half of T-LGLL patients received immunosuppressive therapy.

Study-level points and caveats: At least one immunodominant TCR beta clonotype appeared in every T-cell large granular lymphocyte leukemia patient.

Produced via immunoSEQ multiplex PCR; TCRdb's table is partial and in-frame only. The sample lists approximately 6,600 clones, roughly 59% occurring once. In the case of this clone: Its antigen remains unknown.

Trimming shortened V by 2 bases and J by 6 bases, and 4 bases separated the two germline ends. Germline CDR1 SGHRS, CDR2 YFSETQ. The CDR3 is made up of 11 amino acids. The sequenced material came from peripheral blood mononuclear cells. This chain links TRBV5-1 with TRBJ2-3, with no clear D. This receptor was taken from a boy between 10 and 17 years old with T-cell large granular lymphocyte leukemia. Some clones in this sample may be carry-over from other donors' samples. CDR3 sequence (DNA): TGCGCCAGCAGCTTCGCTGATACGCAGTATTTT. Its translation: CASSFADTQYF.